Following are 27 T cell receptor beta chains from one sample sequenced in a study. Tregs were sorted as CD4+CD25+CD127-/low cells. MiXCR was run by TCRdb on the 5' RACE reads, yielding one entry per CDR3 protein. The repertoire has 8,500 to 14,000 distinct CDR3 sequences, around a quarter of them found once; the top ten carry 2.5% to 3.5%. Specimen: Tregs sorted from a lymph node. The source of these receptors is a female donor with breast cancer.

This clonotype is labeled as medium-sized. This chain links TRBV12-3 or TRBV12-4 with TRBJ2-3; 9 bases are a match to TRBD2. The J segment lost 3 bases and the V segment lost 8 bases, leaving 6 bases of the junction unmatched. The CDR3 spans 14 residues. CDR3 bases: TGTGCCAGCGGGCCTAGCGGGAATACAGATACGCAGTATTTT. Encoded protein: CASGPSGNTDTQYF.

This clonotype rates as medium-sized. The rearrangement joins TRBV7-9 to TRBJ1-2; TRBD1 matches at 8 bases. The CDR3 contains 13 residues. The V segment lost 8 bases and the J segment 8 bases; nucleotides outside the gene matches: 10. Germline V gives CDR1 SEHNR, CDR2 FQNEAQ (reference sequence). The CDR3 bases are TGTGCCAGCGGTGGGCAGGGGGCCCGCGGCTACACCTTC. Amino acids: CASGGQGARGYTF.

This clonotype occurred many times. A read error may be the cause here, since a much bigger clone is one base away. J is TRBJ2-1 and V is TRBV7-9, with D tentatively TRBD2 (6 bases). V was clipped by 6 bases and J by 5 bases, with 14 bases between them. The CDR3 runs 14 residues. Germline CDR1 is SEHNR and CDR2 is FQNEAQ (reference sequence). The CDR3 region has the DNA TGTGCCAGCAGTGGACTAAACGACAACAATGAGCAGTTCTTC. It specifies CASSGLNDNNEQFF.

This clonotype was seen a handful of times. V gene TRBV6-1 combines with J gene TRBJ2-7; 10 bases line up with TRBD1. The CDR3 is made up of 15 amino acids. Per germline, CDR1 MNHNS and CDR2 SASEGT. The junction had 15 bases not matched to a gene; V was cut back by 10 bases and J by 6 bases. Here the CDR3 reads CATEGSGQGVSEQYF. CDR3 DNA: TGTGCCACCGAGGGGTCCGGACAGGGGGTCTCCGAGCAGTACTTC.

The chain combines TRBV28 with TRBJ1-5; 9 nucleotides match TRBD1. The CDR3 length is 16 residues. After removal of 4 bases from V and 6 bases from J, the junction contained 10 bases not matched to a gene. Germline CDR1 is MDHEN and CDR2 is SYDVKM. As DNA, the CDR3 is TGTGCCAGCAGTTCCATGGGACAGGGTCGTTTTCAGCCCCAGCATTTT. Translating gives CASSSMGQGRFQPQHF.

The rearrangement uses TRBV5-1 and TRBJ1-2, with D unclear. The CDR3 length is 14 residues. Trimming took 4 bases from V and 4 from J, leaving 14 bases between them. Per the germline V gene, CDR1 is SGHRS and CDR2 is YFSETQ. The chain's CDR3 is CASSTWARSYGYTF. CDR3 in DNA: TGCGCCAGCAGCACTTGGGCCCGGAGCTATGGCTACACCTTC. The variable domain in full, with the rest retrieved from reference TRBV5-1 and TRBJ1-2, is KAGVTQTPRYLIKTRGQQVTLSCSPISGHRSVSWYQQTPGQGLQFLFEYFSETQRNKGNFPGRFSGRQFSNSRSEMNVSTLELGDSALYLCASSTWARSYGYTFGSGTRLTVV.

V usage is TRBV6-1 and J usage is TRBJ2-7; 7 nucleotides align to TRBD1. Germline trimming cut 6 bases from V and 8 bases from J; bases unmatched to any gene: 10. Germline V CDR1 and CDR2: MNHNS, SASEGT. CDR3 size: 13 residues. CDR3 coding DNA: TGTGCCAGCAGGGTACAGGGGTCCCCCAAGCAGTACTTC. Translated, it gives CASRVQGSPKQYF.

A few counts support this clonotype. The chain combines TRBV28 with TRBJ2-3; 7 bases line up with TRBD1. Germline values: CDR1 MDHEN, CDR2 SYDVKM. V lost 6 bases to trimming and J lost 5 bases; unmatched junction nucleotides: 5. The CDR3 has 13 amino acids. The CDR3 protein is CASRETGKDTQYF. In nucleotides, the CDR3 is TGTGCCAGCAGAGAGACAGGGAAAGATACGCAGTATTTT.

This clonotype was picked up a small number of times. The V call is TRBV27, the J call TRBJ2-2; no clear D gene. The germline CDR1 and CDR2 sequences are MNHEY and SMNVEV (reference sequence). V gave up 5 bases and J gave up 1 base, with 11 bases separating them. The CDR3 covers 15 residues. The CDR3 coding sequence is TGTGCCAGCAGTCCCCGCGGACGGAACACCGGGGAGCTGTTTTTT. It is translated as CASSPRGRNTGELFF.

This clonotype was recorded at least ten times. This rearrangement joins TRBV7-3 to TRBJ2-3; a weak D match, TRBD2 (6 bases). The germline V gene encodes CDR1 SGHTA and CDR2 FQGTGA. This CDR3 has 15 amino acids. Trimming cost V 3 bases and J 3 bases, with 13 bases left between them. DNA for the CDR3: TGTGCCAGCAGCTTGGAGGGTAGGCGGACAGATACGCAGTATTTT. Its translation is CASSLEGRRTDTQYF.

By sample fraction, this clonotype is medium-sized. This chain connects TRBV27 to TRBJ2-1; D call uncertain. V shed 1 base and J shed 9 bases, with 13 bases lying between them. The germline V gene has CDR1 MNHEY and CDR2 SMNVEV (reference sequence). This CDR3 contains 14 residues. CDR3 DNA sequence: TGTGCCAGCAGTTTATTGGCCGGGTTCGGTGAGCAGTTCTTC. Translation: CASSLLAGFGEQFF.

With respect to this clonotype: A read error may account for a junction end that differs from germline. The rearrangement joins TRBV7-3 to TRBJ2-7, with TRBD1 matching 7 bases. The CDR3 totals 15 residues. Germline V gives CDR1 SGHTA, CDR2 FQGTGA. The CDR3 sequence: CARSPTPGGNYEQYF. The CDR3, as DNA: TGTGCCCGCAGCCCCACGCCAGGGGGAAACTACGAGCAGTACTTC.

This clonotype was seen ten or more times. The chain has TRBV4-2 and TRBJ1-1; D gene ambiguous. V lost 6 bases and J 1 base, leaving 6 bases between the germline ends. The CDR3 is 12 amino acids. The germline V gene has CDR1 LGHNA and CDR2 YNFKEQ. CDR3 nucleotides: TGTGCCAGCAGACACTGGAACACTGAAGCTTTCTTT. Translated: CASRHWNTEAFF.

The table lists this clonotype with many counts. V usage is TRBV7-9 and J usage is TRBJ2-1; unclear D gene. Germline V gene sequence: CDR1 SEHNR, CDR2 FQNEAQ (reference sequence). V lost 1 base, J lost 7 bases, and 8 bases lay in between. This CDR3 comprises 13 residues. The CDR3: CASSLGVENEQFF. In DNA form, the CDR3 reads TGTGCCAGCAGCTTAGGGGTCGAGAATGAGCAGTTCTTC.

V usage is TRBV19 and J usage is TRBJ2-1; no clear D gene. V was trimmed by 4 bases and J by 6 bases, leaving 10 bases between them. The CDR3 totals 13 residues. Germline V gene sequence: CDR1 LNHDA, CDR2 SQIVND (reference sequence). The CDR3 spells CASSTLDGNEQFF. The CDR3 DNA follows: TGTGCCAGTAGTACCCTCGATGGCAATGAGCAGTTCTTC. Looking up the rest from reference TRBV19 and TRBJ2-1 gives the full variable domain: DGGITQSPKYLFRKEGQNVTLSCEQNLNHDAMYWYRQDPGQGLRLIYYSQIVNDFQKGDIAEGYSVSREKKESFPLTVTSAQKNPTAFYLCASSTLDGNEQFFGPGTRLTVL.

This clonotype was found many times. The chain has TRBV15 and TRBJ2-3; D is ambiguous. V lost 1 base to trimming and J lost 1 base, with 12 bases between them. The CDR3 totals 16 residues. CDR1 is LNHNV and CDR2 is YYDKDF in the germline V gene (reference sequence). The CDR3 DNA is TGTGCCACCAGCAGAGGAAAGAGCGTAGGCACAGATACGCAGTATTTT. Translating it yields CATSRGKSVGTDTQYF.

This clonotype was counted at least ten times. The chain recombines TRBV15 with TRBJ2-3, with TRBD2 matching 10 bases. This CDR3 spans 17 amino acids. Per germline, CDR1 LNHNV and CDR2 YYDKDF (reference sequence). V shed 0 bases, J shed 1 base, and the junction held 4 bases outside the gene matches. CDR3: CATSREGGTSGTDTQYF. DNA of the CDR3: TGTGCCACCAGCAGAGAGGGGGGGACTAGCGGCACAGATACGCAGTATTTT.

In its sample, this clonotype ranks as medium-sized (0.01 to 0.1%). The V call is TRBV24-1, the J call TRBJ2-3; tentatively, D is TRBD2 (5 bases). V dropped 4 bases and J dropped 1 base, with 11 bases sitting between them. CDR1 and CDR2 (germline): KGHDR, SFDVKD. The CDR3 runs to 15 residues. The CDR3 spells CATSDRGYGTDTQYF. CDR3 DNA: TGTGCCACCAGTGACCGCGGGTACGGCACAGATACGCAGTATTTT.

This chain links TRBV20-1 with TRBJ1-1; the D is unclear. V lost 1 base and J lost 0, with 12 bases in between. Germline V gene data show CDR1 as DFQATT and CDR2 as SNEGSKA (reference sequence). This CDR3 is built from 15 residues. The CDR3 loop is CSARASQNLNTEAFF. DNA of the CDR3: TGCAGTGCTAGAGCCAGTCAGAACTTGAACACTGAAGCTTTCTTT.

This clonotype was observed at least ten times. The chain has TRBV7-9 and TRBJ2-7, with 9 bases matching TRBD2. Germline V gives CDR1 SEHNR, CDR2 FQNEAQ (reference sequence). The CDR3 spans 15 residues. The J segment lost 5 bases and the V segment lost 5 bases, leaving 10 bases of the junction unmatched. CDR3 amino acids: CASSAALAGLDEQYF. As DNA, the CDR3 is TGTGCCAGCAGCGCCGCCCTAGCGGGACTGGACGAGCAGTACTTC. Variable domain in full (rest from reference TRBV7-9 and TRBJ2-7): DTGVSQNPRHKITKRGQNVTFRCDPISEHNRLYWYRQTLGQGPEFLTYFQNEAQLEKSRLLSDRFSAERPKGSFSTLEIQRTEQGDSAMYLCASSAALAGLDEQYFGPGTRLTVT.

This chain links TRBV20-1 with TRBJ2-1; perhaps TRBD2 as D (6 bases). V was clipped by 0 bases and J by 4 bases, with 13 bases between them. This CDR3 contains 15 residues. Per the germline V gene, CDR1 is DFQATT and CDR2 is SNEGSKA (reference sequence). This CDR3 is CSARDGGDAYNEQFF. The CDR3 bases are TGCAGTGCTAGAGATGGAGGGGATGCATACAATGAGCAGTTCTTC.

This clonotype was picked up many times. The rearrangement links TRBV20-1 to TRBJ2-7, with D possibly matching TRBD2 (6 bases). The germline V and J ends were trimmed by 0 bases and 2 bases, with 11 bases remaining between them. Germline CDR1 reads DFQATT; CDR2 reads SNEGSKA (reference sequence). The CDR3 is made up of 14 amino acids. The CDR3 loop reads CSARDAGRPYEQYF. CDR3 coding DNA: TGCAGTGCTAGAGATGCGGGACGACCCTACGAGCAGTACTTC.

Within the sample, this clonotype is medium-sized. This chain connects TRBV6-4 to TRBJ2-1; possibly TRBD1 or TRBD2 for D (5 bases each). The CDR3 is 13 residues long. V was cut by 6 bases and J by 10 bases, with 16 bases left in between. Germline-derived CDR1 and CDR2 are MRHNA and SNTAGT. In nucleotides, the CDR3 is TGTGCCAGCAGCGAGGGACCAACCGGAGAGCAGTTCTTC. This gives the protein CASSEGPTGEQFF.

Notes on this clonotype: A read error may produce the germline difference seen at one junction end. The DNA for the CDR3 is TGTGCCAGCAGTTCCCTGGGGCAGGGATTTAACAATGAGCTGTTCTTC. Encoded protein: CASSSLGQGFNNELFF. This chain joins TRBV6-5 and TRBJ2-1; tentatively, D is TRBD1 (5 bases). The germline CDR1 and CDR2 sequences are MNHEY and SVGAGI. The CDR3 has 16 amino acids.

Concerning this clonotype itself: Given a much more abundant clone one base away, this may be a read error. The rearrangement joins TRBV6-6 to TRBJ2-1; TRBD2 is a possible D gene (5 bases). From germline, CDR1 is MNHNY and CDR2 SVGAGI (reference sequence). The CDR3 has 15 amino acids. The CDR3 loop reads CASSSRELSYNERLF. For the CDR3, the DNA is TGTGCCAGCAGTAGTAGGGAGCTGAGCTACAATGAGCGGCTCTTC.

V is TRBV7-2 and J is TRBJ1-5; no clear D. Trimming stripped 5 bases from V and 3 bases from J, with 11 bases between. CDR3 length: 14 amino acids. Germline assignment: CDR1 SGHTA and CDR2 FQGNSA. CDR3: CASSLGPLNQPQHF. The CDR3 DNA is TGTGCCAGCAGCCTAGGGCCACTCAATCAGCCCCAGCATTTT.

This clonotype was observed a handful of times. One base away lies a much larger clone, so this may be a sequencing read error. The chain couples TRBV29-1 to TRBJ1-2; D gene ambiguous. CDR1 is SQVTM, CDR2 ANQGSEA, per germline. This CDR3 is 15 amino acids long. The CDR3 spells CSVEEWIRTNYGYSF. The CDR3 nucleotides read TGCAGCGTTGAAGAGTGGATACGGACGAACTATGGCTACTCCTTC.